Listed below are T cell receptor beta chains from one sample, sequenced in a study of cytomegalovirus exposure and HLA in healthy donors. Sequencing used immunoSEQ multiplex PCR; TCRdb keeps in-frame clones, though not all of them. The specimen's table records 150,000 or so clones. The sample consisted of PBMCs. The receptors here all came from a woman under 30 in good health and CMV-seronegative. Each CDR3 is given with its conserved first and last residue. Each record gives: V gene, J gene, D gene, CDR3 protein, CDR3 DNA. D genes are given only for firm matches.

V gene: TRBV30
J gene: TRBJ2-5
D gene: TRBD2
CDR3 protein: CAWAYVAGEETQYF
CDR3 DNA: TGTGCCTGGGCCTATGTAGCGGGAGAAGAGACCCAGTACTTC

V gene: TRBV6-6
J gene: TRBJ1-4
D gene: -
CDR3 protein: CASSYWQEETNEKLFF
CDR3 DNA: TGTGCCAGCAGTTATTGGCAGGAGGAAACTAATGAAAAACTGTTTTTT

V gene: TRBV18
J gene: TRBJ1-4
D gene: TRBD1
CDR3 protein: CASSPSGGWGEKLFF
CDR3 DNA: TGTGCCAGCTCACCCTCAGGGGGTTGGGGTGAAAAACTGTTTTTT

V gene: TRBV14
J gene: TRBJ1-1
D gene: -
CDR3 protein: CASSQFPLNTEAFF
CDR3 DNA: TGTGCCAGCAGCCAGTTCCCTCTGAACACTGAAGCTTTCTTT

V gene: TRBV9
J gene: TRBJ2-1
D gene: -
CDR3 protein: CASSVESLASYNEQFF
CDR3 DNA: TGTGCCAGCAGCGTAGAAAGTCTAGCATCCTACAATGAGCAGTTCTTC

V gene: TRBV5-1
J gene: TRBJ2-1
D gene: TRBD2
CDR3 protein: CASSLGTSGPYNEQFF
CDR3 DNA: TGCGCCAGCAGCTTGGGGACTAGCGGACCTTACAATGAGCAGTTCTTC

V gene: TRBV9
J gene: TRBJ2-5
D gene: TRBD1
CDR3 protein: CASSRGGQGGFSPETQYF
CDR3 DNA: TGTGCCAGCAGCCGAGGGGGACAGGGTGGGTTCAGTCCAGAGACCCAGTACTTC

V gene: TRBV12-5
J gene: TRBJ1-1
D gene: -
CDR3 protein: CASGLGMITGTAFF
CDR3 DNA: TGTGCTAGTGGTTTGGGGATGATTACAGGTACAGCTTTCTTT

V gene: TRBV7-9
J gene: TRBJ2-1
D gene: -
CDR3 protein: CASSPRAGSLLGGFNEQFF
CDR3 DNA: TGTGCCAGCAGCCCCCGAGCCGGGAGCCTCCTCGGCGGGTTCAATGAGCAGTTCTTC

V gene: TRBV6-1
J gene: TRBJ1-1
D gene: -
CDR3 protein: CASKSDSIGTGAFF
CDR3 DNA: TGTGCCAGCAAATCAGACAGTATAGGCACAGGGGCTTTCTTT

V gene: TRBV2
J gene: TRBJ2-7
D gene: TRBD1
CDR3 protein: CATETGVGYEQYF
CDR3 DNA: TGTGCCACCGAAACAGGGGTGGGCTACGAGCAGTACTTC

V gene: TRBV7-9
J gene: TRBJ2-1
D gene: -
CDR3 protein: CASSFSGREQFF
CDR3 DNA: TGTGCCAGCAGCTTTAGCGGAAGAGAGCAGTTCTTC

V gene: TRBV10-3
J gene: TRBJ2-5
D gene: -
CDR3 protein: CAISGDLYTQYF
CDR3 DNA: TGTGCCATCAGCGGGGACTTATATACCCAGTACTTC

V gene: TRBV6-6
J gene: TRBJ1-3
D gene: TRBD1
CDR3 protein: CASSYEGGQLDTIYF
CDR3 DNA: TGTGCCAGCAGTTACGAGGGGGGACAGTTGGACACCATATATTTT

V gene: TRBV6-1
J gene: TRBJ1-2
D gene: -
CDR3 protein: CASREKNRDTPYGYTF
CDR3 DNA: TGTGCCAGCAGAGAAAAAAACCGGGACACGCCCTATGGCTACACCTTC

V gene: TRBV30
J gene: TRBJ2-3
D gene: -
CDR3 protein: CAWVDKSRVTDTQYF
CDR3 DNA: TGTGCCTGGGTGGACAAGTCTCGAGTCACAGATACGCAGTATTTT

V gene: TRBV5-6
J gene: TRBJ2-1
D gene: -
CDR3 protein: CASISRDSDYNEQFF
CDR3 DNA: TGTGCCAGCATCTCTCGGGACTCAGACTACAATGAGCAGTTCTTC

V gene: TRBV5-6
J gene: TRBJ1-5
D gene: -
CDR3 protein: CASSLGGLDQPQHF
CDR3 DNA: TGTGCCAGCAGCTTGGGCGGTCTAGATCAGCCCCAGCATTTT

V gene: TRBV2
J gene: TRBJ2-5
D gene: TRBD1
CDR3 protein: CASSLRTGGEETQYF
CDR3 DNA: TGTGCCAGCAGTTTACGGACAGGGGGCGAAGAGACCCAGTACTTC

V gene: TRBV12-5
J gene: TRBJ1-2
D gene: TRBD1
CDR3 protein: CASGPDRDRHLDGYTF
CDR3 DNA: TGTGCTAGTGGACCCGACAGGGACCGACACCTTGATGGCTACACCTTC

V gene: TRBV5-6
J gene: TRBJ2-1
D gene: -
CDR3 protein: CASSGLFSYNEQFF
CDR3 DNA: TGTGCCAGCAGCGGACTATTCTCCTACAATGAGCAGTTCTTC

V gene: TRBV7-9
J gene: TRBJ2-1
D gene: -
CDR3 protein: CASSPEFF
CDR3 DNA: TGTGCCAGCAGCCCCGAGTTCTTC

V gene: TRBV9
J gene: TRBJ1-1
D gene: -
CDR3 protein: CASSVTGNANTEAFF
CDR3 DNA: TGTGCCAGCAGCGTAACAGGGAACGCGAACACTGAAGCTTTCTTT

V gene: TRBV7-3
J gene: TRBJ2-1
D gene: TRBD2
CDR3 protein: CASSLVGGSYNEQFF
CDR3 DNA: TGTGCCAGCAGCTTGGTTGGCGGGAGTTACAATGAGCAGTTCTTC

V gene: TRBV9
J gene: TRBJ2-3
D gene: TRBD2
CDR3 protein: CASSVGGGTSGRNTQYF
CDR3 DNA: TGTGCCAGCAGCGTAGGGGGGGGGACTAGCGGGAGAAATACGCAGTATTTT

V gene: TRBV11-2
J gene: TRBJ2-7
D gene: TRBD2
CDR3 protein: CASSRGTSYEQYF
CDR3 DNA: TGTGCCAGCAGCCGAGGGACTAGCTACGAGCAGTACTTC

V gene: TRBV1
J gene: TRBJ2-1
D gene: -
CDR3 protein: CTSSQELAGGVEQFF
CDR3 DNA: TGCACCAGCAGCCAAGAGCTAGCGGGAGGGGTTGAGCAGTTCTTC

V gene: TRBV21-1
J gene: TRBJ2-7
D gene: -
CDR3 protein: CASSKGVSGRVYEQYF
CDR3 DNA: TGTGCCAGCAGCAAAGGGGTGAGCGGGAGGGTCTACGAGCAGTACTTC

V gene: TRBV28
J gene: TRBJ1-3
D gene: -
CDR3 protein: CASSLYLNTQDQQGNTIYF
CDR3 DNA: TGTGCCAGCAGTTTATACTTGAACACACAGGACCAACAGGGAAACACCATATATTTT

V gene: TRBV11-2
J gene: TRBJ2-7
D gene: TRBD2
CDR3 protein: CASSGTSGRSLGEQYF
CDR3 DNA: TGTGCCAGCAGCGGGACTAGCGGGAGGTCGTTGGGAGAGCAGTACTTC

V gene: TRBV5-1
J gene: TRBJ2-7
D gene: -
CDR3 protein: CASSLVTGGRTSGTYEQYF
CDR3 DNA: TGCGCCAGCAGCTTGGTGACAGGGGGTAGGACTAGCGGCACCTACGAGCAGTACTTC

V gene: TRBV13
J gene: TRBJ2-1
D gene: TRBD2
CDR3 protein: CASRERTSGRNEQFF
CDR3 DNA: TGTGCCAGCAGGGAAAGGACTAGCGGGAGAAATGAGCAGTTCTTC

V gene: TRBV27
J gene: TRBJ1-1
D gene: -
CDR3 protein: CASSLHGAIEAFF
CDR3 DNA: TGTGCCAGCAGTTTACATGGGGCTATTGAAGCTTTCTTT

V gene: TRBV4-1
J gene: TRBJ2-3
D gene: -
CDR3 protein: CASSPPGASTDTQYF
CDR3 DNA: TGCGCCAGCAGCCCCCCAGGGGCCAGCACAGATACGCAGTATTTT

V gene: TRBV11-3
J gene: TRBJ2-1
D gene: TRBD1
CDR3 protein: CASSPGQNEQFF
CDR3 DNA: TGTGCCAGCAGCCCGGGACAGAATGAGCAGTTCTTC

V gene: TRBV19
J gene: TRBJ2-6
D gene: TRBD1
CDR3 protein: CASNTGGLGANVLTF
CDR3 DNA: TGTGCCAGTAATACAGGGGGCCTTGGGGCCAACGTCCTGACTTTC

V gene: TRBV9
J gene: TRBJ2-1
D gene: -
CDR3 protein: CASSVESRVNEQFF
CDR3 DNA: TGTGCCAGCAGCGTAGAAAGCCGGGTGAATGAGCAGTTCTTC

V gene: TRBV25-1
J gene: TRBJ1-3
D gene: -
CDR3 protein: CASSADSVSGNTIYF
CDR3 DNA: TGTGCCAGCAGTGCGGACAGCGTCTCTGGAAACACCATATATTTT

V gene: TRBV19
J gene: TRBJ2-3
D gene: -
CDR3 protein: CASCMRTPTADTQYF
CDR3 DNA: TGTGCCAGCTGCATGAGGACACCCACAGCAGATACGCAGTATTTT

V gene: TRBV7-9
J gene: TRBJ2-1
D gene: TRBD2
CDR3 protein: CASSLAGTSGMVSYNEQFF
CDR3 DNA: TGTGCCAGCAGCTTAGCGGGGACTAGCGGGATGGTATCCTACAATGAGCAGTTCTTC

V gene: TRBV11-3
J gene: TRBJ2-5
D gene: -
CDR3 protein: CASSFYSEETQYF
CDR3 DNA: TGTGCCAGCAGCTTCTACAGTGAAGAGACCCAGTACTTC

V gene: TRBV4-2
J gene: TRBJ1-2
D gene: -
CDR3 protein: CASSQVADWDFYGYTF
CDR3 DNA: TGTGCCAGCAGCCAAGTGGCCGACTGGGACTTCTATGGCTACACCTTC

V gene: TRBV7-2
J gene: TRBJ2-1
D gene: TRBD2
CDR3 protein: CAESQGTSGNNEQFF
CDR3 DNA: TGTGCCGAATCTCAAGGGACTAGCGGAAACAATGAGCAGTTCTTC

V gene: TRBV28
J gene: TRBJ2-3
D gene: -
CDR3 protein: CASSSLALEDTQYF
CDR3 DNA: TGTGCCAGCAGTTCCCTAGCGTTGGAAGATACGCAGTATTTT

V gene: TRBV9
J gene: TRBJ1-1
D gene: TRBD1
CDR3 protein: CASSPWTGLNTEAFF
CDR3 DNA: TGTGCCAGCAGCCCCTGGACAGGGTTGAACACTGAAGCTTTCTTT

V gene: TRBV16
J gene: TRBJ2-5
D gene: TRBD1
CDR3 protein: CASSQSGGQGRTQYF
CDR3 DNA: TGTGCCAGCAGCCAATCGGGGGGACAGGGAAGGACCCAGTACTTC

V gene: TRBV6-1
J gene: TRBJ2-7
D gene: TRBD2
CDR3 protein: CASKIPTSGVYEQYF
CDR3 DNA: TGTGCCAGTAAAATCCCGACTAGCGGAGTCTACGAGCAGTACTTC

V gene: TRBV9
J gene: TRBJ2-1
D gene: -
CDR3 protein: CASSVLSTGLMYPNEQFF
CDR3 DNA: TGTGCCAGCAGCGTACTATCGACAGGCCTCATGTATCCCAATGAGCAGTTCTTC

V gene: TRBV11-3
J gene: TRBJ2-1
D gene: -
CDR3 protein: CASSFTGSYNEQFF
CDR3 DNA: TGTGCCAGCAGCTTCACGGGCTCCTACAATGAGCAGTTCTTC

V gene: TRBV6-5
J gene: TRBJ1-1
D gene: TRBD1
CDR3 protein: CASTDRGDTEAFF
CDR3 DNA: TGTGCCAGCACGGACAGGGGAGACACTGAAGCTTTCTTT

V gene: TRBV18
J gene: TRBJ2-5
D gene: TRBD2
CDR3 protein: CASSPPLAGEVGTQYF
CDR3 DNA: TGTGCCAGCTCACCACCCCTAGCGGGAGAGGTCGGGACCCAGTACTTC

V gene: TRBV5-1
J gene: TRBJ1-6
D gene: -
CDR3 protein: CASSRSGSQGGNSPLHF
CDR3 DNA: TGCGCCAGCAGCCGTTCCGGTTCACAGGGTGGGAATTCACCCCTCCACTTT

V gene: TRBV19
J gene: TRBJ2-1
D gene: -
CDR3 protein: CASSMSPGAYNEQFF
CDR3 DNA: TGTGCCAGTAGTATGTCTCCCGGGGCCTACAATGAGCAGTTCTTC

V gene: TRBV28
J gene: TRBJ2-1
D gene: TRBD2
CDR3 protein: CASSWGGYLNNEQFF
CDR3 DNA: TGTGCCAGCAGTTGGGGGGGATACCTGAACAATGAGCAGTTCTTC

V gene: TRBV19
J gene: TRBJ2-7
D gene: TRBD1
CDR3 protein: CASSILAGGPYEQYF
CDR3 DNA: TGTGCCAGTAGTATCTTGGCAGGGGGCCCCTACGAGCAGTACTTC